This TCR beta chain is drawn from a study of shared T cell receptors in the human thymus (dated by TCRdb to about 2021). About the study as a whole: The study examined how self-reactive, shared T-cell receptor alpha chains are generated in the human thymus.

Looking up the germline V gene yields CDR1 SGDLS and CDR2 YYNGEE. The CDR3 covers 15 residues, taking in both the cysteine and the phenylalanine. Just CDR3 DNA is preserved here, 45 bases in frame from base 1. Ends trimmed: V by 0 bases, J by 7 bases; bases unmatched to a gene: 9. Libraries were prepared through the immunoSEQ multiplex PCR assay. The immuneACCESS repertoire file appears here via TCRdb, limited to in-frame rearrangements. These files lack a portion of the clones; in checked studies, under half of the deficit traces to unresolved V genes, and the cause of the others is not known. Across this sample there are roughly 660,000 clones, with more than 75% seen only once. The biggest ten clones account for approximately 0.01% of the sample. Only one count was recorded for this clone. The specificity of this receptor is unknown. Per-base qualities were not stored, and no clone one base away is much larger.

These data are also associated with another study on human thymus T cells. Looking at the second paper: In Finland, the donors were immunologically healthy infants who were having open corrective cardiac surgery for congenital heart defects. Thymus tissue was collected as surgical resects that were removed during corrective cardiac surgery. Both the thymic and the peripheral blood repertoires appeared to show biased V and J gene segment usage. The related research found that thymic TCR repertoires overlapped highly between unrelated individuals. The study described the TCR alpha and beta repertoires in fewer than 10 infant thymus samples and four matching peripheral blood samples. Donor ages ranging from roughly 6 to 250 days were recorded, and over 5 male and two female infants were included in the cohort. Thymocytes were freed from the tissue by mechanical means and kept at -70 degrees C as pellets of roughly 9-30 million cells. A QIAsymphony instrument was used to extract genomic DNA from the frozen cell pellets. The immunoSEQ multiplex PCR assay was used to amplify the TCRB and TCRAD loci from a standardized quantity of quality-controlled genomic DNA. The amplicons spanned the V(D)J region and were long enough to cover the CDR3 and allow V and J genes to be identified. The commercial immunoSEQ service was used to sequence amplicons on an Illumina platform. Primer bias and sequencing errors were corrected as previously described, and TCRAD and TCRB definitions were based on the IMGT database. immunoSEQ Analyzer 3.0 and VDJTools were used for repertoire analysis, which covered basic statistics, V/J segment usage, diversity estimates, rarefaction and pairwise overlap. Diversity was estimated using the Chao1, ChaoE, Efron-Thisted, Shannon and inverse Simpson indices, and was also estimated on datasets down-sampled to the size of the smallest sample. Repertoire overlap was assessed by strict matching of CDR3 nucleotide sequence, V gene and J gene, and clustering was done by Jaccard-based multidimensional scaling. Thymus samples yielded on average roughly 840,000 unique TCRB clonotypes, compared with 75,000 to 100,000 from blood samples.

The V and J segments used are TRBV9 and TRBJ2-7; 8 nucleotides in the junction match TRBD2. Material for sequencing was thymocytes. This receptor was identified in a boy under three years old with a congenital heart defect. Donor details come from another sample of the same person, matched by shared clones. The CDR3 loop reads CASSVGTSGPLEQYF. The nucleotide sequence is TGTGCCAGCAGCGTAGGTACTAGCGGTCCGTTAGAGCAGTACTTC.